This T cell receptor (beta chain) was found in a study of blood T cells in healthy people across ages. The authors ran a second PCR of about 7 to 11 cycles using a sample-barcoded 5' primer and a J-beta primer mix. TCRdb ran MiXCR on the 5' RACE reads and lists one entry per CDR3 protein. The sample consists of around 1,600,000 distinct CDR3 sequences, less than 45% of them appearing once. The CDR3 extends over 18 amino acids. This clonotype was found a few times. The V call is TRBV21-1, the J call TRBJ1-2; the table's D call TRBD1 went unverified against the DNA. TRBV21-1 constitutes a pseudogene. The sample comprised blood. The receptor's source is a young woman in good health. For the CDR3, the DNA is TGTGCCAGCAGTCCGGGACAGGGAGGGATAGTTGCTAACTATGGCTACACCTTC. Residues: CASSPGQGGIVANYGYTF.